A selection of T cell receptor beta chains follows, all from one sample in a study of blood T cell repertoires in COVID-19. Clones were read by immunoSEQ multiplex PCR, and TCRdb kept only the in-frame ones, dropping some. This sample has around 300,000 clones; about 82% occur once, and the top ten carry about 4%. Sample: peripheral blood. The receptors here all came from a woman in her fifties or sixties with active or convalescent COVID-19. The conserved cysteine and the conserved F or W are not part of the CDR3 here. D genes are given only for firm matches.

TRBV18,.,ASSPGGLAQLGGYT
TRBV3-1/TRBV3-2,.,ASSPPGGGGGELF
TRBV5-1,TRBD2,ASSTSGTTAYEQY
TRBV3-1/TRBV3-2,TRBD1,ASRNGQGTEAF
TRBV4-2,.,ASSQGQGDGYT
TRBV19,TRBD1,ASSIWDRGGYT
TRBV2,.,ASSRDWGDYNEQF
TRBV27,.,ASRPGQSKNIQY
TRBV19,TRBD2,ASNPLGREGGDEQF
TRBV25-1,TRBD2,ASSDPLAGVTGELF
TRBV5-6,.,ASSLRVSNQPQH
TRBV7-2,.,ASSLAPWRQETQY
TRBV7-2,.,ASSLDRSYGYT
TRBV6-1,TRBD2,ASSAQAGGTTDTQY
TRBV5-1,.,ASSPEGPGELF
TRBV20-1,TRBD1,SGDRAPGYT
TRBV10-3,.,AISAYGGNNSPLH
TRBV5-1,.,ASSLYSGVAYNEQF
TRBV4-2,.,ASSQLGGEQY
TRBV27,TRBD1,ASSGQGAGNYGYT
TRBV7-9,.,ASSLGIGQAYGYT
TRBV28,.,ASSLFAGTYEQY
TRBV6-1,TRBD2,ASSEAPRTSGRVVVGNEQF
TRBV27,.,ASSLYRSAIRSSYNEQF
TRBV24-1,TRBD1,ATSDPGTANYGYT
TRBV30,.,ASDAGTSTDTQY
TRBV27,TRBD1,ASSSFSRQGGYGYT
TRBV5-4,.,ASSPGRRGASTDTQY
TRBV28,.,ASSGGGNQPQH
TRBV2,TRBD1,ASTLDRGRMNTEAF
TRBV18,.,ASSPTGINSNQPQH
TRBV30,TRBD2,AWSLAGGRGTQY
TRBV5-1,.,ASSLFTGELF
TRBV3-1/TRBV3-2,TRBD1,ASSLGDRGETQY
TRBV19,TRBD2,ASSISSGSRDEQF
TRBV5-8,.,ASSLTRRGEQY
TRBV11-2,TRBD2,ASSSGNGEGETQY
TRBV2,.,ASSEVPGLYGYT
TRBV5-6,TRBD1,ASSLNPGTGKEQY
TRBV11-3,.,ASSLGGGDSSYNEQF
TRBV6-5,TRBD2,ASSQTSGRDQY
TRBV3-1/TRBV3-2,TRBD2,ASSLDLERTSGPSSYEQY
TRBV28,.,ASTTWGVENTEAF
TRBV29-1,.,SVQLLVPPNTGELF
TRBV19,.,ASSYRNYGYT
TRBV3-1/TRBV3-2,.,ASSQRRASYNEQF
TRBV24-1,TRBD1,ATSGDRDSYNEQF
TRBV27,.,ASSSHGVSLAYEQY
TRBV11-1,TRBD1,ASSQDRVSISF
TRBV4-2,TRBD2,ASSQDSGEGVTQY
TRBV2,.,ASSDEGQVD